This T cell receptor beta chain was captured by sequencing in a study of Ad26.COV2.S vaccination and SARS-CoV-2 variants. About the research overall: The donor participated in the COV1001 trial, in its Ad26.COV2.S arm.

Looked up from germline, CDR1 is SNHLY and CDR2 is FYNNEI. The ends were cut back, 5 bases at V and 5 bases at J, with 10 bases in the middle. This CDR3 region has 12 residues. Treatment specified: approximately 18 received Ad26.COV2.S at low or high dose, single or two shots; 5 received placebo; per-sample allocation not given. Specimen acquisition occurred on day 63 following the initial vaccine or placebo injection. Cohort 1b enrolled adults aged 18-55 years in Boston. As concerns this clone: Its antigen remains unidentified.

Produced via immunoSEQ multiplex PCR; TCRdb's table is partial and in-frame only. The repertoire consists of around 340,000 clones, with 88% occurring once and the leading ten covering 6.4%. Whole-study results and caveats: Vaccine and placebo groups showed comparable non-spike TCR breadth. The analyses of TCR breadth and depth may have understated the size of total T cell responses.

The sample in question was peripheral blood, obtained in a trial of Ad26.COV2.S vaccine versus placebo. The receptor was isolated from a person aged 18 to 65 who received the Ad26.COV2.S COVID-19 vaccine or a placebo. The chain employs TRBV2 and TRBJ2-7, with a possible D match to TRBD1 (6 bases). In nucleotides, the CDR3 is TGTGCCAGCAGTCCCAGGGGTAACGAGCAGTACTTC. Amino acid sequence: CASSPRGNEQYF. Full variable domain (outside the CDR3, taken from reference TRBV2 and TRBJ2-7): EPEVTQTPSHQVTQMGQEVILRCVPISNHLYFYWYRQILGQKVEFLVSFYNNEISEKSEIFDDQFSVERPDGSNFTLKIRSTKLEDSAMYFCASSPRGNEQYFGPGTRLTVT.